Below, 15 T cell receptor beta chains from the same sample are listed, as sequenced in a study of blood T cells in healthy people across ages. A second PCR, run for roughly 7 to 12 cycles, used a sample-barcoded 5' primer plus a J-beta primer mix. Using its own MiXCR run on the 5' RACE reads, TCRdb lists one record per CDR3 protein. This sample carries about 1.8 million distinct CDR3 sequences, 40% to 55% of them seen once, and the ten largest clones take around 2.1%. Sequenced sample: blood. The receptors here all came from a woman between 40 and 50 years old in good health.

The chain carries TRBV9 and TRBJ2-1, with D possibly being TRBD1 or TRBD2 (5 bases each). The V gene lost 10 bases and the J gene lost 7 bases, with 21 bases spanning the gap. The germline V gene encodes CDR1 SGDLS and CDR2 YYNGEE. The CDR3 sequence is 14 residues long. The CDR3 is CAASSGAGENEQFF. For the CDR3, the DNA is TGTGCCGCTTCTTCCGGGGCAGGCGAAAATGAGCAGTTCTTC.

The V call is TRBV10-3, the J call TRBJ1-4, with 7 bases aligning to TRBD1. Trimming removed 5 bases from V and 8 bases from J; junction bases left unmatched: 5. CDR1 ENHRY and CDR2 SYGVKD come from the germline V gene. The CDR3 extends over 13 amino acids. The CDR3 bases are TGTGCCATCAGTACAGGGGAGGGAGAAAAACTGTTTTTT. Translated: CAISTGEGEKLFF.

The chain couples TRBV12-3 or TRBV12-4 to TRBJ1-5; no firm D call. V was trimmed by 8 bases and J by 6 bases, leaving 11 bases between them. The length of the CDR3 is 12 residues. Here the CDR3 DNA reads TGTGCCAGCGGCTTGTTATCTCAGCCCCAGCATTTT. Protein sequence: CASGLLSQPQHF.

J is TRBJ2-5 and V is TRBV10-3; D might be TRBD2 (6 bases). Looked up from germline, CDR1 is ENHRY and CDR2 is SYGVKD. There are 15 residues in the CDR3. The ends were cut back, 5 bases at V and 1 base at J, with 14 bases in the middle. CDR3 sequence reads: CAISQSAGTQETQYF. In nucleotides, the CDR3 is TGTGCCATCAGTCAAAGCGCGGGAACCCAAGAGACCCAGTACTTC.

This clonotype was observed a few times. The chain has TRBV27 and TRBJ2-3; 16 bases fit TRBD2. This CDR3 region has 19 residues. CDR1 and CDR2 from the germline V gene are MNHEY and SMNVEV (reference sequence). The junction had 11 bases not matched to a gene; V was cut back by 4 bases and J by 4 bases. CDR3 region: CASSSASGLAGGLADTQYF. The CDR3 region has the DNA TGTGCCAGCAGTTCCGCTTCGGGACTAGCGGGGGGGTTGGCAGATACGCAGTATTTT.

The sample holds one count of this clonotype. The chain employs TRBV5-6 and TRBJ1-2; D unresolved. The CDR3 loop spans 15 amino acids. Per germline, CDR1 SGHDT and CDR2 YYEEEE. The V end lost 0 bases, the J end lost 1 base, and 10 bases lay between the germline ends. For the CDR3, the DNA is TGTGCCAGCAGCTTGGGGAGGTCCCTTAACTATGGCTACACCTTC. This codes for CASSLGRSLNYGYTF.

This sequence joins TRBV3-1 and TRBJ2-5; D remains ambiguous. V was trimmed by 1 base and J by 6 bases, leaving 9 bases between them. CDR1 is LGHDT, CDR2 YNNKEL, per germline (reference sequence). The length of the CDR3 is 13 residues. The CDR3 DNA sequence: TGTGCCAGCAGCCAAGTAGTAGGGAAGACCCAGTACTTC. It encodes CASSQVVGKTQYF.

The V gene is TRBV19, the J gene TRBJ2-5; D is unresolved. The J call may be mistaken, given a closer DNA end match to TRBJ2-7. The germline V gene has CDR1 LNHDA and CDR2 SQIVND (reference sequence). This CDR3 has 13 amino acids. The CDR3 region has the DNA TGTGCCAGTTCCCCGGTGGGTCACGACGAGCAGTACTTC. Amino acids: CASSPVGHDEQYF.

This CDR3 is CATSRGAGPDTQYF. In nucleotides, the CDR3 is TGTGCCACCAGCAGAGGTGCCGGTCCAGATACGCAGTATTTT. The chain uses TRBV15 and TRBJ2-3; no firm D call. In germline, CDR1 is LNHNV, CDR2 YYDKDF (reference sequence). With 1 base removed from V and 4 bases from J, the gap between germline ends came to 9 bases. The CDR3 spans 14 residues.

The chain employs TRBV27 and TRBJ1-2; tentative D call: TRBD1 (6 bases). V gave up 5 bases and J gave up 6 bases, with 13 bases separating them. The CDR3 loop spans 13 amino acids. Germline CDR1 reads MNHEY; CDR2 reads SMNVEV (reference sequence). The CDR3 DNA reads as TGTGCCAGCAGTGCAACGGACAGCCATGGCTACACCTTC. Translating it yields CASSATDSHGYTF.

The chain couples TRBV29-1 to TRBJ2-3, with 11 bases lining up with TRBD2. The CDR3 sequence is 13 residues long. Germline values: CDR1 SQVTM, CDR2 ANQGSEA. CDR3 coding DNA: TGCATCCTGACTAGCGGGACTACAGATACGCAGTATTTT. It specifies CILTSGTTDTQYF.

V usage is TRBV14 and J usage is TRBJ1-2; no clear D. V was cut by 0 bases and J by 8 bases, with 10 bases left in between. Germline V lookup: CDR1 SGHDN, CDR2 FVKESK. CDR3 length equals 13 residues. CDR3 sequence: CASSQDLEGGYTF. The CDR3 bases are TGTGCCAGCAGCCAAGATCTTGAAGGGGGCTACACCTTC.

This sequence joins TRBV9 and TRBJ2-6; 9 bases map to TRBD1. Germline values: CDR1 SGDLS, CDR2 YYNGEE. The V and J ends lost 4 bases and 2 bases, in that order; junction bases with no gene match: 13. This CDR3 is 19 amino acids long. CDR3 coding DNA: TGTGCCAGCAGCCCAGCGCCCTCCGACAGGGGGGCTGGGGCCAACGTCCTGACTTTC. Its translation: CASSPAPSDRGAGANVLTF. Together with reference TRBV9 and TRBJ2-6, the CDR3 gives the full variable domain: DSGVTQTPKHLITATGQRVTLRCSPRSGDLSVYWYQQSLDQGLQFLIQYYNGEERAKGNILERFSAQQFPDLHSELNLSSLELGDSALYFCASSPAPSDRGAGANVLTFGAGSRLTVL.

This clonotype was detected a few times. This chain uses TRBV5-4 with TRBJ2-5; D uncertain. V lost 1 base and J lost 5, with 12 bases in between. CDR3 length: 14 amino acids. Per germline, CDR1 SGHNT and CDR2 YYREEE (reference sequence). CDR3 amino acids: CASSLNIDGETQYF. The CDR3 DNA reads TGTGCCAGCAGCTTGAATATAGACGGCGAGACCCAGTACTTC.

This clonotype was counted once. The chain has TRBV6-2 or TRBV6-3 and TRBJ2-7, with D perhaps matching TRBD1 (5 bases). Germline lookup yields CDR1 MNHEY and CDR2 SVGEGT. V shed 6 bases and J shed 4 bases, with 19 bases lying between them. CDR3 size: 15 residues. CDR3: CASSLQGVLRYEQYF. CDR3 nucleotides: TGTGCCAGCAGCCTCCAAGGGGTTTTGCGGTACGAGCAGTACTTC.